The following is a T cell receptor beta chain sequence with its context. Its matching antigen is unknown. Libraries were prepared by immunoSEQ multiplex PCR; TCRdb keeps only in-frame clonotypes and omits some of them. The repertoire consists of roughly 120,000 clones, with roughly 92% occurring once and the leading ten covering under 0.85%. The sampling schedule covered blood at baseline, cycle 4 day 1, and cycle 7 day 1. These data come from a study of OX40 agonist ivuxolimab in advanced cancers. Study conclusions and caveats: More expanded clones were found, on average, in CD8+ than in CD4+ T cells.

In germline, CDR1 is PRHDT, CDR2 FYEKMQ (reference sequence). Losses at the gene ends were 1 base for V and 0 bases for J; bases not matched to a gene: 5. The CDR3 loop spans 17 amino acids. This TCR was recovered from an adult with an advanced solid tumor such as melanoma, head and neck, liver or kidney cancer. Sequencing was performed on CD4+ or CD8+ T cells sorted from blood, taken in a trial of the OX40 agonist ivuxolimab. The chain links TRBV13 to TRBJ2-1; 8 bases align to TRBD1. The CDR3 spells CASSLVSGGISYNEQFF. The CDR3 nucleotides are TGTGCCAGCAGCTTAGTTTCAGGGGGCATCTCCTACAATGAGCAGTTCTTC.